This T cell receptor (beta chain) was found in a study of shared clonotypes between healthy human individuals. Note on this clone: The antigen is undetermined.

Naive-designated CD8 cells lacked CD45RO, were positively enriched for CCR7, and omitted terminally differentiated effector memory CD45RA+ cells. Germline loops: CDR1 MNHEY, CDR2 SMNVEV (reference sequence). The CDR3 is 15 amino acids. Unmatched junction bases numbered 7, after V lost 7 bases and J lost 0 bases. Study-wide points: Estimated richness values were generally larger in naive subsets than in memory subsets. A small donor pool kept down the genetic and exposure-history diversity that was represented. Clonotype sharing across several donors was observed for around 4.5% of naive CD4 clonotypes. Only blood samples were collected, and tissue repertoires likely differ.

Assay: immunoSEQ multiplex PCR; the TCRdb copy retains only in-frame clones and omits some. Among about 2.1 million clones listed, 85% to 95% were seen once. The clonotype comes from a man aged 18 to 35 in good health. Some clones in this sample may be carry-over from other donors' samples. Input material: naive CD8+ T cells from PBMCs. The chain carries TRBV27 and TRBJ2-7; 9 bases fit TRBD2. The CDR3 here is CASTSETSGSYEQYF. CDR3 bases: TGTGCCAGCACCTCGGAGACTAGCGGCTCCTACGAGCAGTACTTC.